Listed below are T cell receptor beta chains from one sample, sequenced in a study of cytomegalovirus exposure and HLA in healthy donors. The table came from immunoSEQ multiplex PCR; TCRdb's copy has only in-frame clones and leaves some out. The sample records about 220,000 clones, about 80% being singletons. Sequencing was done on a sample of PBMCs. The receptor set was obtained from a man aged 18 to 29 in good health and CMV-seronegative. CDR3s include the opening cysteine and the closing phenylalanine or tryptophan. The D gene is left open where the match is weak. The listing skips clone size in some rows; elsewhere it reads once, few, many or a size class.

d_gene: NA; v_gene: TRBV6-4; j_gene: TRBJ2-3; abundance: NA; CDR3aa: CASSDQRADTQYF; CDR3nt: TGTGCCAGCAGTGACCAACGGGCAGATACGCAGTATTTT
d_gene: NA; v_gene: TRBV5-1; j_gene: TRBJ2-1; abundance: once; CDR3aa: CASSFSGISSYNEQFF; CDR3nt: TGCGCCAGCAGCTTTTCGGGAATAAGCTCCTACAATGAGCAGTTCTTC
d_gene: NA; v_gene: TRBV9; j_gene: TRBJ2-5; abundance: NA; CDR3aa: CASNPGTLTGETQYF; CDR3nt: TGTGCCAGCAACCCCGGGACACTAACAGGGGAGACCCAGTACTTC
d_gene: NA; v_gene: TRBV6-1; j_gene: TRBJ2-7; abundance: NA; CDR3aa: CASSRGPADSYEQYF; CDR3nt: TGTGCCAGCAGTAGAGGCCCAGCCGACTCCTACGAGCAGTACTTC
d_gene: NA; v_gene: TRBV30; j_gene: TRBJ2-1; abundance: NA; CDR3aa: CAWSARGGGDNEQFF; CDR3nt: TGTGCCTGGAGTGCACGAGGGGGGGGCGACAATGAGCAGTTCTTC
d_gene: NA; v_gene: TRBV7-9; j_gene: TRBJ1-1; abundance: once; CDR3aa: CASSLSASPGTEAFF; CDR3nt: TGTGCCAGCAGCTTATCGGCCTCCCCGGGGACTGAAGCTTTCTTT
d_gene: NA; v_gene: TRBV7-9; j_gene: TRBJ2-3; abundance: NA; CDR3aa: CASSLGKIGTTTDTQYF; CDR3nt: TGTGCCAGCAGCTTGGGGAAAATAGGGACAACCACAGATACGCAGTATTTT
d_gene: TRBD2; v_gene: TRBV28; j_gene: TRBJ2-7; abundance: NA; CDR3aa: CASSGTSGIYEQYF; CDR3nt: TGTGCCAGCAGCGGGACTAGCGGAATCTACGAGCAGTACTTC
d_gene: NA; v_gene: TRBV7-8; j_gene: TRBJ2-7; abundance: NA; CDR3aa: CASSLDGPREQYF; CDR3nt: TGTGCCAGCAGCTTAGACGGTCCCCGGGAGCAGTACTTC
d_gene: NA; v_gene: TRBV7-9; j_gene: TRBJ2-5; abundance: NA; CDR3aa: CASSPQGQTQYF; CDR3nt: TGTGCCAGCAGCCCCCAGGGTCAGACCCAGTACTTC
d_gene: TRBD1; v_gene: TRBV14; j_gene: TRBJ2-1; abundance: NA; CDR3aa: CASSQTTGGVRNEQFF; CDR3nt: TGTGCCAGCAGCCAGACGACAGGGGGCGTAAGAAATGAGCAGTTCTTC
d_gene: TRBD1; v_gene: TRBV5-8; j_gene: TRBJ1-4; abundance: NA; CDR3aa: CASSPNRGEKLFF; CDR3nt: TGTGCCAGCAGCCCAAACAGGGGGGAAAAACTGTTTTTT
d_gene: NA; v_gene: TRBV7-9; j_gene: TRBJ2-3; abundance: NA; CDR3aa: CASSLDWGADTQYF; CDR3nt: TGTGCCAGCAGCTTAGATTGGGGGGCAGATACGCAGTATTTT
d_gene: NA; v_gene: TRBV18; j_gene: TRBJ1-3; abundance: NA; CDR3aa: CASSPGGNTIYF; CDR3nt: TGTGCCAGCTCCCCGGGGGGAAACACCATATATTTT
d_gene: TRBD1; v_gene: TRBV7-2; j_gene: TRBJ2-7; abundance: NA; CDR3aa: CASSAPWDRAYEQYF; CDR3nt: TGTGCCAGCAGCGCCCCTTGGGACAGGGCCTACGAGCAGTACTTC
d_gene: NA; v_gene: TRBV14; j_gene: TRBJ2-7; abundance: NA; CDR3aa: CASSQDGSFEEQYF; CDR3nt: TGTGCCAGCAGCCAAGATGGCAGTTTTGAAGAGCAGTACTTC
d_gene: NA; v_gene: TRBV7-3; j_gene: TRBJ2-2; abundance: NA; CDR3aa: CASQRAGGELFF; CDR3nt: TGTGCCAGCCAGCGGGCAGGCGGGGAGCTGTTTTTT
d_gene: NA; v_gene: TRBV19; j_gene: TRBJ2-4; abundance: NA; CDR3aa: CASSIGQGGNIQYF; CDR3nt: TGTGCCAGTAGTATAGGACAGGGAGGAAACATTCAGTACTTC
d_gene: NA; v_gene: TRBV5-1; j_gene: TRBJ1-1; abundance: NA; CDR3aa: CASSEGGSTEAFF; CDR3nt: TGCGCCAGCAGCGAAGGGGGTTCCACTGAAGCTTTCTTT
d_gene: NA; v_gene: TRBV6-1; j_gene: TRBJ2-3; abundance: NA; CDR3aa: CASSVSGGTDTQYF; CDR3nt: TGTGCCAGCAGTGTTTCGGGGGGCACAGATACGCAGTATTTT
d_gene: NA; v_gene: TRBV14; j_gene: TRBJ1-1; abundance: NA; CDR3aa: CASSQLGHMNTEAFF; CDR3nt: TGTGCCAGCAGCCAACTGGGACACATGAACACTGAAGCTTTCTTT
d_gene: TRBD1; v_gene: TRBV2; j_gene: TRBJ1-1; abundance: few; CDR3aa: CASIQTGGYTEAFF; CDR3nt: TGTGCCAGCATCCAGACAGGGGGATACACTGAAGCTTTCTTT
d_gene: TRBD1; v_gene: TRBV7-9; j_gene: TRBJ1-1; abundance: few; CDR3aa: CSSSSPDLSRGYTEAFF; CDR3nt: TGTTCCAGCAGCTCGCCCGACTTGAGCAGGGGGTACACTGAAGCTTTCTTT
d_gene: TRBD2; v_gene: TRBV7-9; j_gene: TRBJ2-5; abundance: NA; CDR3aa: CASSLGLAQETQYF; CDR3nt: TGTGCCAGCAGCCTGGGACTAGCGCAAGAGACCCAGTACTTC
d_gene: TRBD1; v_gene: TRBV18; j_gene: TRBJ2-6; abundance: NA; CDR3aa: CASSLDRAGANVLTF; CDR3nt: TGTGCCAGCTCACTCGACAGGGCTGGGGCCAACGTCCTGACTTTC
d_gene: NA; v_gene: TRBV28; j_gene: TRBJ2-7; abundance: NA; CDR3aa: CASSLVFLEQYF; CDR3nt: TGTGCCAGCAGTTTAGTGTTTCTCGAGCAGTACTTC
d_gene: NA; v_gene: TRBV5-1; j_gene: TRBJ2-5; abundance: NA; CDR3aa: CASSRTGLQETQYF; CDR3nt: TGCGCCAGCAGCAGAACAGGTCTCCAAGAGACCCAGTACTTC
d_gene: TRBD1; v_gene: TRBV7-2; j_gene: TRBJ1-5; abundance: NA; CDR3aa: CASSQGGGQPQHF; CDR3nt: TGTGCCAGCAGCCAGGGGGGAGGTCAGCCCCAGCATTTT
d_gene: NA; v_gene: TRBV7-9; j_gene: TRBJ2-5; abundance: NA; CDR3aa: CASSHTGSQETQYF; CDR3nt: TGTGCCAGCAGCCACACAGGGAGCCAAGAGACCCAGTACTTC
d_gene: TRBD2; v_gene: TRBV7-3; j_gene: TRBJ2-1; abundance: NA; CDR3aa: CASSLLGGGPNEQFF; CDR3nt: TGTGCCAGCAGCTTACTCGGGGGGGGCCCCAATGAGCAGTTCTTC
d_gene: NA; v_gene: TRBV19; j_gene: TRBJ2-3; abundance: NA; CDR3aa: CASSIVLRNGDTQYF; CDR3nt: TGTGCCAGTAGTATAGTCTTGAGAAACGGGGATACGCAGTATTTT
d_gene: NA; v_gene: TRBV28; j_gene: TRBJ1-2; abundance: once; CDR3aa: CVSRQANNYGYTF; CDR3nt: TGTGTATCGAGACAGGCGAATAACTATGGCTACACCTTC